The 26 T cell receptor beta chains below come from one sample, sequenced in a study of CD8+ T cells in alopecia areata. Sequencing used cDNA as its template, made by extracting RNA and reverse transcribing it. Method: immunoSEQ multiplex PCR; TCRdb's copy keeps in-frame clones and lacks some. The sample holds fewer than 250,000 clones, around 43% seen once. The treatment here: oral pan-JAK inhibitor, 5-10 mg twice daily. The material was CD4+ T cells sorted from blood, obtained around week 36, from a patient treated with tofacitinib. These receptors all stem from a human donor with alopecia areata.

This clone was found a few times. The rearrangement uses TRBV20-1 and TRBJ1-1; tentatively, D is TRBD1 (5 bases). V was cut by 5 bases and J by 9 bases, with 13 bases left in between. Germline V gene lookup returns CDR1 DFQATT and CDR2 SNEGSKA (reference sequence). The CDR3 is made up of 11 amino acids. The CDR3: CSAPREGKAFF. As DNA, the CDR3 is TGCAGTGCTCCCCGGGAGGGGAAAGCTTTCTTT.

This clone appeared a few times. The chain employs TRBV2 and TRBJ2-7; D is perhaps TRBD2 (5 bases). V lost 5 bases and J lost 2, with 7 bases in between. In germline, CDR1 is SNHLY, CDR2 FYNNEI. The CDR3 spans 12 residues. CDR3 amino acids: CASSPRAYEQYF. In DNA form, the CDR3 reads TGTGCCAGCAGTCCGAGGGCCTACGAGCAGTACTTC. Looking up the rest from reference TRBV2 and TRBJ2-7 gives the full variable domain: EPEVTQTPSHQVTQMGQEVILRCVPISNHLYFYWYRQILGQKVEFLVSFYNNEISEKSEIFDDQFSVERPDGSNFTLKIRSTKLEDSAMYFCASSPRAYEQYFGPGTRLTVT.

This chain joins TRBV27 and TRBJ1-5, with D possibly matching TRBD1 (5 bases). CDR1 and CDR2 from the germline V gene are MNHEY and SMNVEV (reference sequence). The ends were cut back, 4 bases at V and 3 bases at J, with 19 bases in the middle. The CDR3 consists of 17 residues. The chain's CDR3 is CASSSGSGRRINQPQHF. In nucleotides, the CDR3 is TGTGCCAGCAGTTCGGGGTCAGGGAGGAGGATCAATCAGCCCCAGCATTTT.

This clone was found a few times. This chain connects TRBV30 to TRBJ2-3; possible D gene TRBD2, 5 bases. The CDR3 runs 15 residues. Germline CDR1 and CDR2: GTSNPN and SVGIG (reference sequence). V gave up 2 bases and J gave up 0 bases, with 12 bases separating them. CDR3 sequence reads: CAWSLGDPSTDTQYF. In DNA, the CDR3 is TGTGCCTGGAGTTTGGGAGACCCTAGCACAGATACGCAGTATTTT.

The CDR3 spells CASSLVAVQETQYF. DNA for the CDR3: TGCGCCAGCAGCTTGGTAGCGGTCCAAGAGACCCAGTACTTC. The chain combines TRBV5-1 with TRBJ2-5; a possible D gene is TRBD2 (6 bases). Germline V gene lookup returns CDR1 SGHRS and CDR2 YFSETQ. The CDR3 consists of 14 residues. Between the trimmed V and J ends, which lost 0 bases and 1 base, there was a span of 7 bases.

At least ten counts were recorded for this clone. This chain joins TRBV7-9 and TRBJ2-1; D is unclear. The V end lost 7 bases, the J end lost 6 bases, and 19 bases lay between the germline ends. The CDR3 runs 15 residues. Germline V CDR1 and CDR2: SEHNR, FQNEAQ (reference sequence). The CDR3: CASTPPGLRGNEQFF. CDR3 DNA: TGTGCCAGCACTCCCCCAGGTCTTCGCGGCAATGAGCAGTTCTTC.

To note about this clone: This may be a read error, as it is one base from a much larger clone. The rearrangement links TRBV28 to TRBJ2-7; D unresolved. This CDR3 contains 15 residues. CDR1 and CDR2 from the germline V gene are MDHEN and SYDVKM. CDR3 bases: TGTGCCAGCAGCTTAACTCCCCGGAGCTCCTACGGGCAGTACTTC. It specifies CASSLTPRSSYGQYF.

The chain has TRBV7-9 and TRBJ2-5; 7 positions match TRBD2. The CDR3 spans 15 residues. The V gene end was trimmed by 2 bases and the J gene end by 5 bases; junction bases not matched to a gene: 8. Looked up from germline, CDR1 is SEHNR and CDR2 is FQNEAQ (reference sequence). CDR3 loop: CASSLSGGSGETQYF. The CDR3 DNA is TGTGCCAGCAGCTTAAGCGGCGGGAGCGGTGAGACCCAGTACTTC.

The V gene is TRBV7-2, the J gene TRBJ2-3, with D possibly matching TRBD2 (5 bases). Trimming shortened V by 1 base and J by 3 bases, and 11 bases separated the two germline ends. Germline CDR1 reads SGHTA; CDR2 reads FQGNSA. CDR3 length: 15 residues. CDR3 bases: TGTGCCAGCAGCTTAGGAGGCGGGTGGACAGATACGCAGTATTTT. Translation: CASSLGGGWTDTQYF.

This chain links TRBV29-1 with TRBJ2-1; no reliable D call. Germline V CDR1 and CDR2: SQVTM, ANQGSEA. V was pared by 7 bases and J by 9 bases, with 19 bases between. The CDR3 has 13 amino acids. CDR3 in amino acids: CSASDVVLGEQFF. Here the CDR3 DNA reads TGCAGCGCCTCCGACGTCGTGCTGGGTGAGCAGTTCTTC.

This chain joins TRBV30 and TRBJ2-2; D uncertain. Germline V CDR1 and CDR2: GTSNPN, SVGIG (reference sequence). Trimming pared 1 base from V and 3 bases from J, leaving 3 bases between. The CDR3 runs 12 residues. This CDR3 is CAWSAYTGELFF. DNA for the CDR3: TGTGCCTGGAGTGCCTACACCGGGGAGCTGTTTTTT.

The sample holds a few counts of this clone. The CDR3 DNA reads TGCGCCAGCAGCCGAGACGGAGCGCGGGGAGGGGGCTACGAGCAGTACTTC. Amino acid sequence: CASSRDGARGGGYEQYF. V gene TRBV4-1 combines with J gene TRBJ2-7, with D tentatively TRBD2 (7 bases). The CDR3 is 17 amino acids. Trimming left V 4 bases short and J 3 bases short, with 22 bases between. Per germline, CDR1 MGHRA and CDR2 YSYEKL.

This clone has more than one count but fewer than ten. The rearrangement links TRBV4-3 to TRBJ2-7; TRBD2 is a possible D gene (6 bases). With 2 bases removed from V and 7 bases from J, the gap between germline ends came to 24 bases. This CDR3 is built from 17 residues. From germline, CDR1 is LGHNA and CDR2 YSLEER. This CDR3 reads CASSQTAQGFQAGEQYF. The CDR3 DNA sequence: TGCGCCAGCAGCCAAACAGCTCAGGGCTTCCAGGCGGGGGAGCAGTACTTC.

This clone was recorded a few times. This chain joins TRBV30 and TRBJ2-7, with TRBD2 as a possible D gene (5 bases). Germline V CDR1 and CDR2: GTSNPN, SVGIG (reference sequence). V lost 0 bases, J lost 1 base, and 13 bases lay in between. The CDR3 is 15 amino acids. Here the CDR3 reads CAWSVIGVGSYEQYF. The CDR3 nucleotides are TGTGCCTGGAGTGTAATCGGGGTAGGGTCCTACGAGCAGTACTTC.

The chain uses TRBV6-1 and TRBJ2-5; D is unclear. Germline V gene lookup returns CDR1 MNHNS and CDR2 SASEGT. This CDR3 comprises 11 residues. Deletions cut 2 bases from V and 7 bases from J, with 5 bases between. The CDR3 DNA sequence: TGTGCCAGCAGTGAATCCTGGACCCAGTACTTC. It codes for CASSESWTQYF.

This CDR3 reads CAWESPSYEQYF. The CDR3 DNA is TGTGCCTGGGAGTCCCCCTCCTACGAGCAGTACTTC. J is TRBJ2-7 and V is TRBV30; D is undetermined. Per the germline V gene, CDR1 is GTSNPN and CDR2 is SVGIG (reference sequence). Between the trimmed V and J ends, which lost 5 bases and 0 bases, there was a span of 8 bases. The CDR3 spans 12 residues.

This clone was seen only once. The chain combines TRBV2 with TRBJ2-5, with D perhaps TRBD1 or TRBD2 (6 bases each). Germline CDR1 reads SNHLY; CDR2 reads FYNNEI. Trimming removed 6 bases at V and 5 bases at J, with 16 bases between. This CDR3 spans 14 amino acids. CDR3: CASRRDRRGETQYF. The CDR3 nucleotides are TGTGCCAGCAGGCGCGACAGGAGGGGGGAGACCCAGTACTTC.

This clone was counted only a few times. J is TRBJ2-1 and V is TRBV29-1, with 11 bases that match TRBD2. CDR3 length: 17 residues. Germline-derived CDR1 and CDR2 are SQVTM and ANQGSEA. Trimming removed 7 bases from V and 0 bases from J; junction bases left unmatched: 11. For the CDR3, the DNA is TGCAGCGCCGCGGGGACTAGCGGTGTGAGCTCCTACAATGAGCAGTTCTTC. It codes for CSAAGTSGVSSYNEQFF.

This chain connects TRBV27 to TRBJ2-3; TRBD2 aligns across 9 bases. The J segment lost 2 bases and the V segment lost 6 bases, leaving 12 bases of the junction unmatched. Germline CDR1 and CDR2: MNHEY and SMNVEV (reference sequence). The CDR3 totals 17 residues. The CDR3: CASRGNTSGRFTDTQYF. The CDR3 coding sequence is TGTGCCAGCAGGGGAAATACTAGCGGGCGATTCACAGATACGCAGTATTTT.

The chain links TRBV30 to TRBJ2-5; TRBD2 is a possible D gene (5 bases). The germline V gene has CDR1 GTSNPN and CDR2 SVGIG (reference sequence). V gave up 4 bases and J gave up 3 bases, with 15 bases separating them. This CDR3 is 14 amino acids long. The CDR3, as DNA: TGTGCCTGGAAGACCTCGCGGGCAAAAGAGACCCAGTACTTC. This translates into CAWKTSRAKETQYF.

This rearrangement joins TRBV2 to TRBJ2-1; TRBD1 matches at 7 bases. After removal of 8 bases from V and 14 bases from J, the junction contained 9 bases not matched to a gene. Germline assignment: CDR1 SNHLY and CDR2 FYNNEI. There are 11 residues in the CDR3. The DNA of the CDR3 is TGTGCCAGCGTTGGACAGGAACGTAAGTTCTTC. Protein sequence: CASVGQERKFF.

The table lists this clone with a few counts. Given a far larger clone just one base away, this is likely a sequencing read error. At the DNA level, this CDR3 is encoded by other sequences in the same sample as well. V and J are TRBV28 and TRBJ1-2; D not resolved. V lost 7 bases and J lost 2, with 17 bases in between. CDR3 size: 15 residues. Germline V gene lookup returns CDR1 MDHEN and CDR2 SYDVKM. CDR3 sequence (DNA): TGTGCCAGCACCTCCTCTCCTAGGGCCAACTATGGCTACACCTTC. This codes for CASTSSPRANYGYTF.

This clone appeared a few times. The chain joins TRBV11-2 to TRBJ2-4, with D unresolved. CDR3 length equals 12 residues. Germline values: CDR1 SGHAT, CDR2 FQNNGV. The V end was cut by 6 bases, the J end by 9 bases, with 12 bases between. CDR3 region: CASSSDSPIQYF. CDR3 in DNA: TGTGCCAGCAGTTCTGATAGCCCCATTCAGTACTTC.

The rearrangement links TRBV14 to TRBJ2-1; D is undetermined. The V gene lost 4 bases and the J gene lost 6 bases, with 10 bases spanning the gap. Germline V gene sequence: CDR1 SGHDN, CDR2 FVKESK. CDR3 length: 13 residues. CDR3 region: CASSLGRPNEQFF. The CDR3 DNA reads TGTGCCAGCAGCCTCGGACGGCCCAATGAGCAGTTCTTC. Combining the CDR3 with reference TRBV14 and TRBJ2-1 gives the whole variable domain EAGVTQFPSHSVIEKGQTVTLRCDPISGHDNLYWYRRVMGKEIKFLLHFVKESKQDESGMPNNRFLAERTGGTYSTLKVQPAELEDSGVYFCASSLGRPNEQFFGPGTRLTVL.

CDR3 sequence: CASSLDSFSPSYEQYF. CDR3 DNA: TGTGCCAGCAGCTTAGACTCTTTCTCCCCTTCCTACGAGCAGTACTTC. The V call is TRBV11-2, the J call TRBJ2-7; D is unclear. Germline loops: CDR1 SGHAT, CDR2 FQNNGV. The V gene lost 0 bases and the J gene lost 1 base, with 13 bases spanning the gap. The CDR3 length is 16 residues. Full variable domain (outside the CDR3, taken from reference TRBV11-2 and TRBJ2-7): EAGVAQSPRYKIIEKRQSVAFWCNPISGHATLYWYQQILGQGPKLLIQFQNNGVVDDSQLPKDRFSAERLKGVDSTLKIQPAKLEDSAVYLCASSLDSFSPSYEQYFGPGTRLTVT.

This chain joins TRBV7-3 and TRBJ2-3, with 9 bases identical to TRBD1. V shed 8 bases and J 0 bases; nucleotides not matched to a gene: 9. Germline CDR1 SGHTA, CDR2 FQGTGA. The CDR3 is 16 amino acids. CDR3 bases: TGTGCCAGCGGGGAACAGGGGGCGAGTAGCACAGATACGCAGTATTTT. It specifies CASGEQGASSTDTQYF.